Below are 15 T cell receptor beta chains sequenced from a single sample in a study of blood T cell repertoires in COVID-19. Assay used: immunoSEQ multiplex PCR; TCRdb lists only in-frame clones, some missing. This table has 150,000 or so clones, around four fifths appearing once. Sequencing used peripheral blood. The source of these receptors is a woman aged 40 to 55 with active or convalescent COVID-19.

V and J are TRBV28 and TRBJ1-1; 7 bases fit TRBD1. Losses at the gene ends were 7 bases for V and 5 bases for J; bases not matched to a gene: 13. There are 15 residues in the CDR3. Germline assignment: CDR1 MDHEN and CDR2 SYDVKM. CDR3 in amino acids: CASTGQVNAWTEAFF. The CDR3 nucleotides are TGTGCCAGCACAGGACAGGTAAATGCGTGGACTGAAGCTTTCTTT. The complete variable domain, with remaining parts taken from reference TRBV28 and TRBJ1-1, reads DVKVTQSSRYLVKRTGEKVFLECVQDMDHENMFWYRQDPGLGLRLIYFSYDVKMKEKGDIPEGYSVSREKKERFSLILESASTNQTSMYLCASTGQVNAWTEAFFGQGTRLTVV.

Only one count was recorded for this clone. For the CDR3, the DNA is TGTGCCAGCAGCCGGGACTCCCGGATTCAACTCCCGACCGGGGAGCTGTTTTTT. Protein product: CASSRDSRIQLPTGELFF. The chain uses TRBV9 and TRBJ2-2; D perhaps matches TRBD2 (6 bases). Germline V gives CDR1 SGDLS, CDR2 YYNGEE. The CDR3 length is 18 residues. V lost 4 bases and J lost 5, with 24 bases in between. The full variable domain, with the rest looked up from reference TRBV9 and TRBJ2-2, is DSGVTQTPKHLITATGQRVTLRCSPRSGDLSVYWYQQSLDQGLQFLIQYYNGEERAKGNILERFSAQQFPDLHSELNLSSLELGDSALYFCASSRDSRIQLPTGELFFGEGSRLTVL.

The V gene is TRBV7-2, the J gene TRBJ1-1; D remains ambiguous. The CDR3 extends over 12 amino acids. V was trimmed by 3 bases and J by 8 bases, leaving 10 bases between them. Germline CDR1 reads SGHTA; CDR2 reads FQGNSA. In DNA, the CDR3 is TGTGCCAGCAGCTTTGGCGGGGTCGAAGCTTTCTTT. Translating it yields CASSFGGVEAFF.

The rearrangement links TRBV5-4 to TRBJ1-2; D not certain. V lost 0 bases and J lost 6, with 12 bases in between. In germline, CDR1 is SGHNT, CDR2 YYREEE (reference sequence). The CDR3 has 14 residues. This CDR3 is CASSLDQVKDGYTF. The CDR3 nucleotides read TGTGCCAGCAGCTTGGATCAGGTAAAGGATGGCTACACCTTC.

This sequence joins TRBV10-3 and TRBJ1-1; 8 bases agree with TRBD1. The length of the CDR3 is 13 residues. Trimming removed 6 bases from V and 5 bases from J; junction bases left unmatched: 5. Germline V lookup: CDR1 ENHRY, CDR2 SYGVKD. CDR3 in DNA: TGTGCCATCAGCGGACAGGGAGATACTGAAGCTTTCTTT. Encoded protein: CAISGQGDTEAFF.

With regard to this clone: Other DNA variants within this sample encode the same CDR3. The CDR3 protein is CASSLDRGNTIYF. CDR3 bases: TGCGCCAGCAGCTTGGACCGAGGGAACACCATATATTTT. The genes are TRBV5-1 and TRBJ1-3; no reliable D call. The ends were cut back, 0 bases at V and 7 bases at J, with 8 bases in the middle. Germline CDR1 is SGHRS and CDR2 is YFSETQ. This CDR3 comprises 13 residues.

The CDR3 sequence: CASTRQGLNQPQHF. CDR3 nucleotide sequence: TGTGCCAGCACCCGACAGGGGTTAAATCAGCCCCAGCATTTT. This chain connects TRBV28 to TRBJ1-5, with TRBD1 identical over 8 bases. The CDR3 runs to 14 residues. The germline CDR1 and CDR2 sequences are MDHEN and SYDVKM. Germline trimming cut 7 bases from V and 4 bases from J; bases unmatched to any gene: 6.

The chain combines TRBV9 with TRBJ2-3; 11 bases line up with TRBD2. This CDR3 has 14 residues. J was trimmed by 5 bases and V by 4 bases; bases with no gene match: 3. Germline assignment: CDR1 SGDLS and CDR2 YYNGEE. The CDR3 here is CASSTSGSLDTQYF. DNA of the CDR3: TGTGCCAGCAGCACTAGCGGGAGTTTAGATACGCAGTATTTT.

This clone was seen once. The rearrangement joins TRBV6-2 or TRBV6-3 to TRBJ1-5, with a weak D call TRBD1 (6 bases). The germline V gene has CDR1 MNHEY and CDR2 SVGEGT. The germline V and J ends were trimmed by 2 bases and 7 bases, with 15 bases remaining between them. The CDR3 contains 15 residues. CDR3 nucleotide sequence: TGTGCCAGCAGTTACCCCGACAGGCATCAGCAGCCCCAGCATTTT. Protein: CASSYPDRHQQPQHF.

The CDR3: CSASRTIWAEAFF. The CDR3 DNA sequence: TGCAGTGCTAGTCGGACAATCTGGGCTGAAGCTTTCTTT. V is TRBV20-1 and J is TRBJ1-1; TRBD1 might be the D (5 bases). V was pared by 3 bases and J by 6 bases, with 14 bases between. CDR1 is DFQATT and CDR2 is SNEGSKA in the germline V gene (reference sequence). The CDR3 is made up of 13 amino acids.

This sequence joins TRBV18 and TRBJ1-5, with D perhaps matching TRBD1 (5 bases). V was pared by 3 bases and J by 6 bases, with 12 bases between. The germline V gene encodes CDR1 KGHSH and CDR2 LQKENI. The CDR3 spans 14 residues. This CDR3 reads CASSPAGLAQPQHF. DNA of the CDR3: TGTGCCAGCTCACCGGCAGGGTTAGCTCAGCCCCAGCATTTT.

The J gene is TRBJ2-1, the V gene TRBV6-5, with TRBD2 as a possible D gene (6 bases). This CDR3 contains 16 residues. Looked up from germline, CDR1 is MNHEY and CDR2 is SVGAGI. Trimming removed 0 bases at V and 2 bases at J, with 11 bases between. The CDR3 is CASSYSSGVTYNEQFF. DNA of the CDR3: TGTGCCAGCAGTTACTCATCGGGGGTCACCTACAATGAGCAGTTCTTC.

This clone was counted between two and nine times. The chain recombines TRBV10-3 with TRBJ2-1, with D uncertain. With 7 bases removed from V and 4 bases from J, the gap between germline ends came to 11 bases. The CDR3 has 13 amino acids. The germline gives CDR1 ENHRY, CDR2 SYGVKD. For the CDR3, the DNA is TGTGCCATCAACCCTGACGGGTACAATGAGCAGTTCTTC. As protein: CAINPDGYNEQFF.

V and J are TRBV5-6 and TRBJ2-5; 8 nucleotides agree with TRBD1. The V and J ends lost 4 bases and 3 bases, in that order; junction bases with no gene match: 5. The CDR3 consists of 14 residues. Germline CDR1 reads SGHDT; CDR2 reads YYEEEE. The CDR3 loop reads CASSRDRREETQYF. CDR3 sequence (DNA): TGTGCCAGCAGCAGGGACAGGCGTGAAGAGACCCAGTACTTC.

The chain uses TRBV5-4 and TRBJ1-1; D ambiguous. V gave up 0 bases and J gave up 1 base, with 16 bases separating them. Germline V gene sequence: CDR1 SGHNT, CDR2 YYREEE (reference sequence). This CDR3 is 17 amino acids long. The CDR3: CASSLAGWRATNTEAFF. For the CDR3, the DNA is TGTGCCAGCAGCTTGGCGGGTTGGAGGGCCACGAACACTGAAGCTTTCTTT.